This T cell receptor beta chain was profiled in a study of brain T cells in children with intractable seizures. In germline, CDR1 is SGHDN, CDR2 FVKESK. This CDR3 has 15 amino acids. The V gene end was trimmed by 1 base and the J gene end by 5 bases; junction bases not matched to a gene: 5. Described time point: blood from clinic visit 5 months post-surgery; TSC patient then seizure free. Sequencing was limited to surgery cases with top T cell transcript signatures in brain tissue. Pre-surgery treatment included at least one anti-epileptic drug. The assay was immunoSEQ multiplex PCR, and TCRdb's table has in-frame clones only and misses some. The sample shows 340,000 or so clones, nearly 95% of them seen only once. Study observations and caveats: Patients' HCMV serostatus was unknown; virus specificity rests on CDR3 similarity alone. Clones missing pre-surgery may reflect undersampling of that blood sample.

Notes on this clone: What it binds is unknown.

The clonotype was recovered from a boy in the first two years of life with tuberous sclerosis and intractable seizures. The starting material was peripheral blood, obtained roughly 5 months after surgery. The V gene is TRBV14, the J gene TRBJ2-7; 10 nucleotides agree with TRBD1. CDR3 sequence: CASSQVDRGRHEQYF. The CDR3 nucleotides read TGTGCCAGCAGCCAAGTTGACAGGGGGCGCCACGAGCAGTACTTC.